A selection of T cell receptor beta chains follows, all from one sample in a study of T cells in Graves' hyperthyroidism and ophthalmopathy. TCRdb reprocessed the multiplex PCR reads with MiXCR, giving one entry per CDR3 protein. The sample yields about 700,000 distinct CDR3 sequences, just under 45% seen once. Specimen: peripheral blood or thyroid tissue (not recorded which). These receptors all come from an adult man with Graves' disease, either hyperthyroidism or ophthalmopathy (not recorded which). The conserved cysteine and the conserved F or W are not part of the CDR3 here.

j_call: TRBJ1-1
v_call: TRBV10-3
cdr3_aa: AARLMMDTEAF

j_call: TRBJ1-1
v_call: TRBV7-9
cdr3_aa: ASSLGQANAEAF

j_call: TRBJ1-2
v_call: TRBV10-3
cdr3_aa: AIQDPTGDHYGYT

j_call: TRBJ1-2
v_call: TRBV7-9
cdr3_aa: ASSQDSMVGT

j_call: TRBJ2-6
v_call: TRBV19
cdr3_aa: ASSIVGAGANVLT

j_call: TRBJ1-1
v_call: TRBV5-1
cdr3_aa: ASSFSVDAEAF

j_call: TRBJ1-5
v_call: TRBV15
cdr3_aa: ATSRDRFQPQH

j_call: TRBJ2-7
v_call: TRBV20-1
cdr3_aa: MGGEGQGAYEQY

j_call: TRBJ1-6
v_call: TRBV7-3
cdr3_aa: ASSQVMDRGYNSPLH

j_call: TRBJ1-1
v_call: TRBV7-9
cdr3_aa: ASRNQGEAF

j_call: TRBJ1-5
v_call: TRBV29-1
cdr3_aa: SVAATVNQPQH

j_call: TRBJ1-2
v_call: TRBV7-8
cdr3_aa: ASSLGSLGYGYT

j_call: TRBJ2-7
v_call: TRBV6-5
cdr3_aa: ASSSGQGATYEQY

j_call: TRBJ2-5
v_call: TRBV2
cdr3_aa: ASSQDPWVSGETQY

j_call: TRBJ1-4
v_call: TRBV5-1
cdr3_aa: ASSYGTGGLNEKLF

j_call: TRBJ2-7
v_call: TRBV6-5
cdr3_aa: ASSYSGRNEQY

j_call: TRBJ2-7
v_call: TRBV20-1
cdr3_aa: SARARTGISYEQY

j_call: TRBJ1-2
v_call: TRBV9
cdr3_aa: ASSDQGVYGYT

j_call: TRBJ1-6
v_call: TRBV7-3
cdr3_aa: ASSTDSNYNSPLH

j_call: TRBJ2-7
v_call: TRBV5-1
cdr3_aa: ASREAAGGYEQY

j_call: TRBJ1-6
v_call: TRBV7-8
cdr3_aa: ASSQAEGSSPLH

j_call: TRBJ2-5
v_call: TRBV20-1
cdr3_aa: SAAQGEETQY

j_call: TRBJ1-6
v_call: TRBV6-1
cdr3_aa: ASSDDIINPPLH

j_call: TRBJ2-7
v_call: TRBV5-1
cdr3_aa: ASSLGTTYEQY

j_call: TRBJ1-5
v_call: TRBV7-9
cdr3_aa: ASSRADQPQH

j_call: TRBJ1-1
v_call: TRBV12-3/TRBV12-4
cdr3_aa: ASSSGVLNTEAF

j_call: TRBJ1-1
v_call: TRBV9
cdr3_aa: ASSVSVAGPEAF

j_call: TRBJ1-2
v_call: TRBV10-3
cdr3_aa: AINQGAGGYT

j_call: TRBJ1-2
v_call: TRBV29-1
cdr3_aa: SLVAGTSGGGYT

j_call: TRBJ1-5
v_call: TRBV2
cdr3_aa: AWSARDRFYQPQH